The rows below give T cell receptor beta chains drawn from one sample of a study of blood T cell repertoires in COVID-19. Repertoires were generated with immunoSEQ multiplex PCR, while TCRdb's copy carries only in-frame clones and drops some. The data contain under 80,000 clones, roughly 84% of them singletons. Sequencing was performed on peripheral blood. Receptors originate from a woman aged 55-70 years with acute or convalescent COVID-19. Both conserved end residues are part of each CDR3. The order of the fields is D gene, clone size, V gene, J gene, CDR3 DNA, CDR3 protein. D genes are given only for firm matches. Some rows have no size entry. The others give once, few or many, or a class for an expanded clone.

.	once	TRBV6-6	TRBJ1-5	TGTGCCAGCAGTTCCCGGGACAAAAATCAGCCCCAGCATTTT	CASSSRDKNQPQHF
TRBD1	.	TRBV7-9	TRBJ1-2	TGTGCCAGCAGCGGGACAGGGGGAGATAACTATGGCTACACCTTC	CASSGTGGDNYGYTF
.	.	TRBV10-3	TRBJ1-3	TGTGCCATCAGTGATTGGCGAAACACCATATATTTT	CAISDWRNTIYF
.	.	TRBV7-9	TRBJ1-2	TGTGCCAGCAGTTCTGACGCAGAGGTTTTGCATGGCTACACCTTC	CASSSDAEVLHGYTF
.	many	TRBV7-2	TRBJ1-1	TGTGCCAGCAGCTGGGCCCTTGGAGCTTTCTTT	CASSWALGAFF
.	.	TRBV5-4	TRBJ1-1	TGTGCCAGCAGCCTTAACAGGGCCATGAACACTGAAGCTTTCTTT	CASSLNRAMNTEAFF
TRBD2	once	TRBV5-1	TRBJ2-7	TGCGCCAGCAGCCTTACTAGCGGGGGGGCCATGTACTTC	CASSLTSGGAMYF
.	.	TRBV6-6	TRBJ1-2	TGTGCCAGCAGTGCCCCCGAGGGGAGGGGAACTAATGGCTACACCTTC	CASSAPEGRGTNGYTF
.	.	TRBV7-9	TRBJ1-1	TGTGCCAGCAGCTTAGACGTGACAGCAGATCCTGAAGCTTTCTTT	CASSLDVTADPEAFF
.	.	TRBV5-1	TRBJ1-2	TGCGCCAGCAGCCCTCTAGGTCAAAACTATGGCTACACCTTC	CASSPLGQNYGYTF
TRBD2	.	TRBV7-9	TRBJ2-7	TGTGCCAGCAGCTTAGAGGGCGGGCGCGGGGGTTGGCCCTACGAGCAGTACTTC	CASSLEGGRGGWPYEQYF
TRBD1	.	TRBV5-1	TRBJ1-4	TGCGCCAGCAGGCAGGGGGCGGCTAATGAAAAACTGTTTTTT	CASRQGAANEKLFF
.	.	TRBV15	TRBJ2-2	TGTGCCACCAGCAGAGTTTTCAGTCCGAACACCGGGGAGCTGTTTTTT	CATSRVFSPNTGELFF
.	.	TRBV19	TRBJ1-1	TGTGCCAGTAGTATAGACAGATCGTCCACTGAAGCTTTCTTT	CASSIDRSSTEAFF
.	.	TRBV19	TRBJ1-4	TGTGCCAGTACTAGGGGTCCAACTAATGAAAAACTGTTTTTT	CASTRGPTNEKLFF
TRBD2	.	TRBV5-8	TRBJ2-3	TGTGCCAGCAGCTTTCTAGCGGGGGGCCGCCCAGATACGCAGTATTTT	CASSFLAGGRPDTQYF
TRBD1	.	TRBV2	TRBJ1-1	TGTGCCAGCCTTCCAGGGGGCCGTTCGAACACTGAAGCTTTCTTT	CASLPGGRSNTEAFF
TRBD1	.	TRBV5-1	TRBJ2-7	TGCGCCAGCTCAGGACAGGGGATGGGGGAGCAGTACTTC	CASSGQGMGEQYF
TRBD1	.	TRBV5-7	TRBJ1-1	TGTGCCAGCAGCTACAGGGGGCTAGGCACTGAAGCTTTCTTT	CASSYRGLGTEAFF
.	.	TRBV3-1/TRBV3-2	TRBJ2-3	TGTGCCAGCAGCCAAGGTTGGCTAGCGACCGATACGCAGTATTTT	CASSQGWLATDTQYF
TRBD2	.	TRBV10-2	TRBJ2-2	TGCGCCAGCAGGGCCTCTAGCGGGGGCGACACCGGGGAGCTGTTTTTT	CASRASSGGDTGELFF
.	.	TRBV7-8	TRBJ2-7	TGTGCCAGCAGCCTTCGGGGGGCGCAATCCTACGAGCAGTACTTC	CASSLRGAQSYEQYF
.	.	TRBV11-2	TRBJ2-7	TGTGCCAGCAGCTCAACTCAGAACAGGGTCGAGCAGTACTTC	CASSSTQNRVEQYF
TRBD2	once	TRBV7-9	TRBJ2-7	TGTGCCAGCAGCATAACGGGACTAGCGGGGGGCGAGCAGTACTTC	CASSITGLAGGEQYF
.	.	TRBV3-1/TRBV3-2	TRBJ1-2	TGTGCCAGCAGCCAAGAGCGGGCTTACGGCTACACCTTC	CASSQERAYGYTF
TRBD1	.	TRBV2	TRBJ1-5	TGTGCCAGCAGACCGACAGGGGGAAATCAGCCCCAGCATTTT	CASRPTGGNQPQHF
.	.	TRBV6-6	TRBJ1-1	TGTGCCAGCAGACAGGGAACGAGGGGTGAAGCTTTCTTT	CASRQGTRGEAFF
TRBD1	.	TRBV3-1/TRBV3-2	TRBJ2-2	TGTGCCAGCCAGGGGGTAGCTAACACCGGGGAGCTGTTTTTT	CASQGVANTGELFF
.	.	TRBV5-4	TRBJ1-5	TGTGCCAGCAGCTTGCGGGGCGCAGGGGATCAGCCCCAGCATTTT	CASSLRGAGDQPQHF
.	.	TRBV6-1	TRBJ1-6	TGTGCCAGCAGTGAAGCTTCGGATTCACCCCTCCACTTT	CASSEASDSPLHF
.	.	TRBV19	TRBJ1-3	TGTGCCAGTAGTATAGGAGGAGGAAACACCATATATTTT	CASSIGGGNTIYF
TRBD2	.	TRBV6-6	TRBJ2-7	TGTGCCAGCAGTCGATCGACTAGCGGGGGGGCGCCCTACGAGCAGTACTTC	CASSRSTSGGAPYEQYF
TRBD1	few	TRBV7-6	TRBJ2-7	TGTGCCAGCAGCCAACAGGGGATCTACGAGCAGTACTTC	CASSQQGIYEQYF
.	.	TRBV2	TRBJ1-3	TGTGCCAGCAGTCGGGAGGGAAACACCATATATTTT	CASSREGNTIYF
TRBD1	.	TRBV6-1	TRBJ2-7	TGTGCCAGCAGTGAAAGAGGCGGACAGGGGTACGAGCAGTACTTC	CASSERGGQGYEQYF
.	.	TRBV12-3/TRBV12-4	TRBJ1-2	TGTGCCAGCAGCAAAACAGGGTCCGGCTACACCTTC	CASSKTGSGYTF
TRBD1	.	TRBV27	TRBJ1-2	TGTGCCAGCAGTCCTTGGACAGGGGGCATGAGGGGCTACACCTTC	CASSPWTGGMRGYTF
.	.	TRBV7-9	TRBJ2-1	TGTGCCAGCAGCTTACGGGGTGGCTACAATGAGCAGTTCTTC	CASSLRGGYNEQFF
TRBD2	.	TRBV9	TRBJ2-7	TGTGCCAGCAGCGTAGCTGCGGGGGCCTACGAGCAGTACTTC	CASSVAAGAYEQYF
.	.	TRBV9	TRBJ1-2	TGTGCCAGCAGCGCCGGAGGGACGGTCTATGGCTACACCTTC	CASSAGGTVYGYTF
TRBD1	.	TRBV18	TRBJ2-2	TGTGCCAGCTCACAGGGACAGCTCACCGGGGAGCTGTTTTTT	CASSQGQLTGELFF
TRBD2	.	TRBV11-3	TRBJ2-2	TGTGCCAGCAGCTTCGGGGGGGCGGACACCGGGGAGCTGTTTTTT	CASSFGGADTGELFF
.	.	TRBV27	TRBJ1-1	TGTGCCAGCAGTTTATGGCAGAACACTGAAGCTTTCTTT	CASSLWQNTEAFF
.	.	TRBV4-1	TRBJ1-5	TGCGCCAGCAGCCAAGATTTTTTCGGTTGTAGCAATCAGCCCCAGCATTTT	CASSQDFFGCSNQPQHF
TRBD1	.	TRBV2	TRBJ2-7	TGTGCCAGCGCGGACAGGGACCTCGGCGAGCAGTACTTC	CASADRDLGEQYF
.	.	TRBV7-9	TRBJ1-4	TGTGCCAGCAGCTCCGGTGTTGAAAAACTGTTTTTT	CASSSGVEKLFF
.	few	TRBV25-1	TRBJ2-2	TGTGCCAGCAGTGAATGGGGCAGGGAAGACACCGGGGAGCTGTTTTTT	CASSEWGREDTGELFF
.	.	TRBV15	TRBJ1-4	TGTGCCACTTCGCCAGGGGCGTATAATGAAAAACTGTTTTTT	CATSPGAYNEKLFF
TRBD1	.	TRBV28	TRBJ2-7	TGTGCCAGCAGAGGGGGGGACAGGGTCAACGAGCAGTACTTC	CASRGGDRVNEQYF
TRBD2	.	TRBV13	TRBJ2-7	TGTGCCAGCACCACGACTCTTGCGGGGGGGCATGAGCAGTACTTC	CASTTTLAGGHEQYF
.	.	TRBV19	TRBJ1-2	TGTGCCAGTAGTCCGGGGGGGAGTTATGGCTACACCTTC	CASSPGGSYGYTF
TRBD2	.	TRBV19	TRBJ2-1	TGTGCCAGTAGTCCCCTCGGACTAGCGGGGCGGGATGAGCAGTTCTTC	CASSPLGLAGRDEQFF
.	.	TRBV12-3/TRBV12-4	TRBJ1-1	TGTGCCAGCAGTTTAGGAGGGGCGGGGGAAGCTTTCTTT	CASSLGGAGEAFF
TRBD1	.	TRBV19	TRBJ1-2	TGTGCCAGTAGTGACGGATGGGGACAGGCTATCTATGGCTACACCTTC	CASSDGWGQAIYGYTF
.	.	TRBV25-1	TRBJ1-4	TGTGCCAGCAGTGACCGGTTAATGGAAAAACTGTTTTTT	CASSDRLMEKLFF
TRBD1	.	TRBV10-2	TRBJ1-1	TGCGCCAGCAGCCTCGACAGGGGGAACACTGAAGCTTTCTTT	CASSLDRGNTEAFF
.	.	TRBV5-1	TRBJ1-2	TGCGCCAGCAGCTTGGATCAGCCAGGGATGCCCGGCTACACCTTC	CASSLDQPGMPGYTF
.	.	TRBV7-2	TRBJ2-3	TGTGCCAGCAGCTTCAAAACAGGCACAGATACGCAGTATTTT	CASSFKTGTDTQYF
.	.	TRBV5-1	TRBJ2-1	TGCGCCAGCAGCTTGGGGGTTGGAGGGCGGCTATACAATGAGCAGTTCTTC	CASSLGVGGRLYNEQFF